These 9 T cell receptor beta chains share one sample of origin, sequenced in a study of CD8 T cells in Susac syndrome (dated by TCRdb to between 2019 and 2020). To prepare the library, the immunoSEQ multiplex PCR assay was applied. RNA was extracted with the RNeasy kit and roughly 0.45 to 1 ug was reverse transcribed using random hexamers. The raw public data were reprocessed by TCRdb itself: fastp quality trimming at Q25, MiXCR clonotype calling, in-frame beta chains only. Under each unique CDR3 protein, matching rows form one entry showing the most common genes and DNA. This sample comprises about 210,000 distinct CDR3 sequences, about 95% of them detected only once. The ten largest clones capture about 0.091% of the sample. Sequenced input: CD4+ T cells from PBMCs. These TCRs come from a human donor with multiple sclerosis.

The V gene is TRBV29-1, the J gene TRBJ2-1; possibly TRBD1 for D (6 bases). CDR3 length: 16 residues. V dropped 0 bases and J dropped 0 bases, with 12 bases sitting between them. The germline V gene has CDR1 SQVTM and CDR2 ANQGSEA. The CDR3 spells CSVEDTDRTSYNEQFF. DNA of the CDR3: TGCAGCGTTGAAGATACGGACAGAACCTCCTACAATGAGCAGTTCTTC.

The V gene is TRBV6-6, the J gene TRBJ2-1; D perhaps matches TRBD1 (5 bases). CDR3 size: 14 residues. Looked up from germline, CDR1 is MNHNY and CDR2 is SVGAGI (reference sequence). Trimming cost V 6 bases and J 5 bases, with 14 bases left between them. The CDR3 spells CASRTDRFDNEQFF. The CDR3 DNA sequence: TGTGCCAGCAGAACAGACAGATTCGACAATGAGCAGTTCTTC.

The chain uses TRBV29-1 and TRBJ2-7; D may be TRBD2 (6 bases). Trimming shortened V by 6 bases and J by 3 bases, and 15 bases separated the two germline ends. The CDR3 spans 13 residues. Per the germline V gene, CDR1 is SQVTM and CDR2 is ANQGSEA. In DNA form, the CDR3 reads TGCAGCGTCTGGGGAGGCGCACACTACGAGCAGTACTTC. Amino acid sequence: CSVWGGAHYEQYF.

The chain uses TRBV12-3 or TRBV12-4 and TRBJ1-1; 7 bases are shared with TRBD1. V lost 6 bases to trimming and J lost 7 bases; unmatched junction nucleotides: 11. There are 14 residues in the CDR3. CDR3 sequence: CASRSADRAGEAFF. CDR3 nucleotides: TGTGCCAGCAGATCCGCCGACAGGGCAGGTGAAGCTTTCTTT.

The chain uses TRBV3-1 and TRBJ2-3; perhaps D is TRBD1 or TRBD2 (6 bases each). The length of the CDR3 is 10 residues. Germline assignment: CDR1 LGHDT and CDR2 YNNKEL (reference sequence). Trimming cost V 9 bases and J 9 bases, with 10 bases left between them. The CDR3 DNA sequence: TGTGCCAGTGGGGGGCAAACGCAGTATTTT. This translates into CASGGQTQYF.

This chain links TRBV20-1 with TRBJ2-7; 7 positions agree with TRBD1. The junction had 7 bases not matched to a gene; V was cut back by 6 bases and J by 5 bases. The CDR3 loop spans 12 amino acids. Germline CDR1 reads DFQATT; CDR2 reads SNEGSKA (reference sequence). CDR3 in DNA: TGCAGTGCAAAGACAGGGCGGAACGAGCAGTACTTC. As protein: CSAKTGRNEQYF.

The rearrangement uses TRBV29-1 and TRBJ2-1, with D possibly being TRBD2 (6 bases). Germline CDR1 reads SQVTM; CDR2 reads ANQGSEA. This CDR3 has 16 residues. Trimming left V 3 bases short and J 0 bases short, with 15 bases between. CDR3 amino acids: CSVDGFGSSSYNEQFF. The CDR3 DNA reads as TGCAGCGTTGATGGATTCGGGAGCAGCTCCTACAATGAGCAGTTCTTC.

The rearrangement uses TRBV18 and TRBJ1-6, with TRBD1 matching 9 bases. V gave up 2 bases and J gave up 10 bases; unmatched junction bases: 9. The CDR3 has 16 amino acids. Germline V gives CDR1 KGHSH, CDR2 LQKENI. CDR3 bases: TGTGCCAGCTCACCAGAATTGGGACAGGGCCGCTCACCCCTCCACTTT. This translates into CASSPELGQGRSPLHF.

J is TRBJ2-7 and V is TRBV12-3 or TRBV12-4; 8 bases fit TRBD1. The CDR3 length is 14 residues. The trim removed 0 bases at V and 2 bases at J, leaving 0 bases unmatched. Written as DNA, the CDR3 is TGTGCCAGCAGTTTAGCGGGACAGGCCTACGAGCAGTACTTC. Encoded protein: CASSLAGQAYEQYF.